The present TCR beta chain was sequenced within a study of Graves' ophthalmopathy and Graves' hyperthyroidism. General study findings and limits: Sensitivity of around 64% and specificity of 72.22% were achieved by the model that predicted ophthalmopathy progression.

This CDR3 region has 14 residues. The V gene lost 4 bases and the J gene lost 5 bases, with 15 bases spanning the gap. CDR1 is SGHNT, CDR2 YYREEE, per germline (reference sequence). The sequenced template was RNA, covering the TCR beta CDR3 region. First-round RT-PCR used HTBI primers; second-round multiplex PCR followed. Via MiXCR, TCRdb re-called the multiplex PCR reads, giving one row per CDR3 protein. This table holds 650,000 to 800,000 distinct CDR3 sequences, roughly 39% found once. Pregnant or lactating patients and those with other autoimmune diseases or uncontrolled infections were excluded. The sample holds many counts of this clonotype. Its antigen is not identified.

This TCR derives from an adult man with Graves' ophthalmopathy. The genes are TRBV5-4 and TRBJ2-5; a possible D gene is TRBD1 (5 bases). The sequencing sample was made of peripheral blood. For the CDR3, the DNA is TGTGCCAGCAGCGTCCGGGTAGGGGTGGAGACCCAGTACTTC. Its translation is CASSVRVGVETQYF. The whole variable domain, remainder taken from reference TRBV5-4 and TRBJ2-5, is ETGVTQSPTHLIKTRGQQVTLRCSSQSGHNTVSWYQQALGQGPQFIFQYYREEENGRGNFPPRFSGLQFPNYSSELNVNALELDDSALYLCASSVRVGVETQYFGPGTRLLVL.